This T cell receptor beta chain was observed in a study of shared clonotypes between healthy human individuals. Across the whole study: The study used three CD4 naive, three CD4 memory, two CD8 naive and one CD8 memory plate per donor. General observations from the study: Naive CD4 clonotype sharing across a few donors was around 5%. Generation probabilities of non-shared clonotypes were lower (relative to those shared by all four donors).

The test was conducted at deep level. Sequencing used immunoSEQ multiplex PCR; TCRdb keeps in-frame clones, though not all of them. The repertoire holds roughly 2,300,000 clones, with 85% to 95% as singletons. This clone was seen only a few times. Its antigen is currently unknown. The TCR was taken from a man aged 18 to 30 in good health. Some clones in this sample may be carry-over from other donors' samples. Sequencing was done on a sample of naive CD4+ T cells from PBMCs. Regarding subset: CD45RA+ positively selected.

The CDR3 sequence: CASSEGQSSGNTIYF. Written as DNA, the CDR3 is TGTGCCAGCAGTGAAGGACAGAGCTCTGGAAACACCATATATTTT. The chain couples TRBV6-1 to TRBJ1-3; tentative D call: TRBD1 (5 bases). Per germline, CDR1 MNHNS and CDR2 SASEGT. V was clipped by 1 base and J by 0 bases, with 7 bases between them. The CDR3 is 15 amino acids.